The rows below give T cell receptor beta chains drawn from one sample of a study of post-analysis software for immune sequencing data. TCRdb itself ran the PCR reads through MiXCR, one entry per CDR3 protein. Here the sample spans a few hundred thousand distinct CDR3 sequences, roughly 36% being singletons. Sample: blood. All receptors derive from a girl aged 5-17 years with multiple sclerosis. Each CDR3 is given with its conserved first and last residue. The D gene is left open where the match is weak. Only some rows state a clone size, as once, few, many or a class for expanded clones.

clone_size: -; v_call: TRBV4-1; d_call: TRBD2; j_call: TRBJ2-1; cdr3_aa: CASSLEIAGLANNNEQFF; cdr3_nt: TGCGCCAGCAGCTTGGAAATAGCGGGACTAGCGAATAACAATGAGCAGTTCTTC
clone_size: few; v_call: TRBV20-1; d_call: -; j_call: TRBJ2-7; cdr3_aa: CSARKESRGYEQYF; cdr3_nt: TGCAGTGCGAGGAAAGAAAGCAGGGGCTACGAGCAGTACTTC
clone_size: -; v_call: TRBV20-1; d_call: -; j_call: TRBJ1-1; cdr3_aa: CSARGGGGLTEAFF; cdr3_nt: TGCAGTGCTAGAGGTGGGGGGGGTCTCACTGAAGCTTTCTTT
clone_size: few; v_call: TRBV12-3/TRBV12-4; d_call: TRBD1; j_call: TRBJ2-3; cdr3_aa: CASRDRGFGDTQYF; cdr3_nt: TGTGCCAGCCGGGACAGGGGGTTTGGTGATACGCAGTATTTT
clone_size: once; v_call: TRBV7-2; d_call: -; j_call: TRBJ2-3; cdr3_aa: CASSLSGPQDTQYF; cdr3_nt: TGTGCCAGCAGTCTAAGTGGCCCTCAGGATACGCAGTATTTT
clone_size: -; v_call: TRBV18; d_call: TRBD2; j_call: TRBJ2-7; cdr3_aa: CASSNGGTHSYEQYF; cdr3_nt: TGTGCCAGCTCCAACGGGGGGACTCACTCCTACGAGCAGTACTTC
clone_size: -; v_call: TRBV7-2; d_call: TRBD1; j_call: TRBJ1-1; cdr3_aa: CASRLTGANIEAFF; cdr3_nt: TGTGCCAGCAGACTCACAGGGGCTAACATTGAAGCTTTCTTT
clone_size: -; v_call: TRBV6-6; d_call: -; j_call: TRBJ2-1; cdr3_aa: CASSYSVKDNEQFF; cdr3_nt: TGTGCCAGCAGTTACTCGGTGAAGGACAATGAGCAGTTCTTC
clone_size: -; v_call: TRBV2; d_call: TRBD1; j_call: TRBJ2-6; cdr3_aa: CASQPMTGGRDQAPGANVLTF; cdr3_nt: TGTGCCAGCCAACCAATGACAGGGGGCAGGGACCAGGCTCCTGGGGCCAACGTCCTGACTTTC
clone_size: -; v_call: TRBV7-9; d_call: -; j_call: TRBJ1-1; cdr3_aa: CASSLATENTEAFF; cdr3_nt: TGTGCCAGCAGCTTAGCCACAGAGAACACTGAAGCTTTCTTT
clone_size: few; v_call: TRBV3-1; d_call: TRBD1; j_call: TRBJ1-1; cdr3_aa: CASSLSWTGGPMNTEAFF; cdr3_nt: TGTGCCAGCAGCCTTAGTTGGACAGGGGGCCCTATGAACACTGAAGCTTTCTTT